This T cell receptor (beta chain) derives from a study of cytomegalovirus exposure and HLA in healthy donors. Overall study: Both the approximately 120 validation repertoires and the roughly 700 first-cohort repertoires used the same platform, as reported by a later analysis. Study-wide results and limits: Researchers catalogued over 150 TCR beta chains as cytomegalovirus-associated. High sensitivity and specificity were reportedly achieved when the classifier diagnosed cytomegalovirus status. Specificity of three CMV-associated chains for CMV antigens was verified in vitro.

This table comes from immunoSEQ multiplex PCR, and its TCRdb copy is limited to in-frame clones, with some not included. The table records 80,000 or so clones, 85% to 95% of them present only once. Comments on this clone: The antigen is unknown.

Between the trimmed V and J ends, which lost 0 bases and 10 bases, there was a span of 10 bases. Germline CDR1 is SQVTM and CDR2 is ANQGSEA. The CDR3 sequence is 12 residues long. The clonotype originates from a woman aged 18 to 35 in good health and CMV-seronegative. The chain employs TRBV29-1 and TRBJ2-1; D may be TRBD2 (5 bases). The specimen sequenced was PBMCs. In nucleotides, the CDR3 is TGCAGCGTTGAAGATGAGGGAGCCGAGCAGTTCTTC. It is translated as CSVEDEGAEQFF.